This T cell receptor beta chain was observed in a study of T cell repertoires and HLA-DP antigens. This CDR3 is 15 amino acids long. V dropped 4 bases and J dropped 6; count of bases not matched to a gene: 7. The germline gives CDR1 MDHEN, CDR2 SYDVKM. Profiling relied on immunoSEQ multiplex PCR, and the TCRdb table lists in-frame clones only, not all of them. The sample holds around 100,000 clones; 90% to 95% are singletons and the top ten take about 0.25%. With respect to this clone: Its antigen remains unknown.

The source of this sequence is a woman aged 18-29 years in good health and CMV-seronegative. J is TRBJ1-2 and V is TRBV28; TRBD1 aligns across 11 bases. The specimen was CD4+ T cells from PBMCs. DNA of the CDR3: TGTGCCAGCAGTTCGCCGGGACAGGGGGGGAATGGCTACACCTTC. Residues: CASSSPGQGGNGYTF.